Following are 18 T cell receptor beta chains from one sample sequenced in a study of brain T cells in children with intractable seizures. The protocol was immunoSEQ multiplex PCR, while the TCRdb copy is restricted to in-frame clones and leaves out a portion. Of about 340,000 clones in the sample, about 94% were seen once. Time point specified: blood from clinic visit 5 months post-surgery; TSC patient then seizure free. The sequenced sample was peripheral blood, obtained approximately 5 months after surgery. These receptor sequences come from a boy under three years old with tuberous sclerosis and intractable seizures.

This clone has a single count. The CDR3 DNA reads TGTGCCAGCAGCTTAATTAGCGGGAGGGCCCGGGATGAGCAGTTCTTC. Encoded protein: CASSLISGRARDEQFF. J is TRBJ2-1 and V is TRBV13; 11 bases agree with TRBD2. This CDR3 comprises 16 residues. CDR1 and CDR2 from the germline V gene are PRHDT and FYEKMQ (reference sequence). The V gene end was trimmed by 2 bases and the J gene end by 8 bases; junction bases not matched to a gene: 8.

A note on this clone: The same CDR3 is also encoded by other DNA sequences in this sample. The chain joins TRBV2 to TRBJ2-6; D not certain. The CDR3 contains 14 residues. Germline V gene sequence: CDR1 SNHLY, CDR2 FYNNEI. V lost 6 bases, J lost 1 base, and 7 bases lay in between. The CDR3 DNA sequence: TGTGCCAGCAGGGGGTTGTCTGGGGCCAACGTCCTGACTTTC. Translated, it gives CASRGLSGANVLTF.

The rearrangement uses TRBV15 and TRBJ1-6; D possibly corresponds to TRBD1 (5 bases). V was cut by 1 base and J by 4 bases, with 5 bases left in between. There are 14 residues in the CDR3. The germline V gene encodes CDR1 LNHNV and CDR2 YYDKDF (reference sequence). CDR3 loop: CATSRGTYNSPLHF. CDR3 nucleotide sequence: TGTGCCACCAGCAGAGGGACATATAATTCACCCCTCCACTTT.

This sequence joins TRBV19 and TRBJ2-7; no definite D call. The CDR3 has 14 amino acids. Trimming pared 3 bases from V and 0 bases from J, leaving 9 bases between. Germline CDR1 is LNHDA and CDR2 is SQIVND (reference sequence). CDR3 region: CASSIKPSSYEQYF. The DNA for the CDR3 is TGTGCCAGTAGTATCAAGCCAAGCTCCTACGAGCAGTACTTC.

V is TRBV28 and J is TRBJ2-7; D perhaps matches TRBD2 (5 bases). V was cut by 2 bases and J by 3 bases, with 14 bases left in between. The length of the CDR3 is 15 residues. Germline CDR1 MDHEN, CDR2 SYDVKM. For the CDR3, the DNA is TGTGCCAGCAGTTTAGGCGGACTCCCAATCTACGAGCAGTACTTC. It translates to CASSLGGLPIYEQYF.

This chain connects TRBV19 to TRBJ1-5, with D possibly being TRBD1 (5 bases). The CDR3 is 14 amino acids. V was cut by 4 bases and J by 2 bases, with 9 bases left in between. Germline CDR1 reads LNHDA; CDR2 reads SQIVND (reference sequence). CDR3 region: CASSRGYGNQPQHF. CDR3 DNA sequence: TGTGCCAGTAGTAGGGGGTATGGCAATCAGCCCCAGCATTTT.

Remarks on this clone: Other nucleotide sequences from this sample produce the same CDR3. The rearrangement links TRBV19 to TRBJ1-5; D is unresolved. The CDR3 spans 12 residues. V lost 4 bases to trimming and J lost 7 bases, with 8 bases between them. The germline V gene has CDR1 LNHDA and CDR2 SQIVND (reference sequence). The CDR3 sequence: CASSKGEQPQHF. Here the CDR3 DNA reads TGTGCCAGTAGTAAGGGAGAACAGCCCCAGCATTTT.

The chain employs TRBV5-6 and TRBJ2-6; 8 bases agree with TRBD1. Germline CDR1 and CDR2: SGHDT and YYEEEE. The CDR3 sequence is 18 residues long. Trimming removed 4 bases from V and 4 bases from J; junction bases left unmatched: 13. This chain's CDR3 is CASSTYRQGRRGANVLTF. DNA for the CDR3: TGTGCCAGCAGCACCTACAGACAGGGGCGTCGAGGGGCCAACGTCCTGACTTTC.

V usage is TRBV27 and J usage is TRBJ2-3; D remains ambiguous. Germline V gives CDR1 MNHEY, CDR2 SMNVEV (reference sequence). The CDR3 is made up of 13 amino acids. Trimming pared 3 bases from V and 6 bases from J, leaving 10 bases between. This CDR3 is CASSLLEADTQYF. DNA of the CDR3: TGTGCCAGCAGTTTGCTGGAAGCCGATACGCAGTATTTT.

The V gene is TRBV5-5, the J gene TRBJ2-7, with 7 bases that match TRBD1. Germline V gene sequence: CDR1 SGHKS, CDR2 YYEKEE (reference sequence). V trimming: 6 bases; J trimming: 5 bases; junction bases outside the gene matches: 11. CDR3 size: 14 residues. The CDR3, as DNA: TGTGCCAGCATGCTGACAGGGTGGTCCGACGAGCAGTACTTC. Translating gives CASMLTGWSDEQYF.

This clone was found a few times. The rearrangement joins TRBV6-5 to TRBJ1-5; D gene unclear. The germline V gene encodes CDR1 MNHEY and CDR2 SVGAGI. Trimming shortened V by 7 bases and J by 5 bases, and 6 bases separated the two germline ends. The CDR3 totals 11 residues. CDR3 loop: CASMTYQPQHF. The CDR3 coding sequence is TGTGCCAGCATGACATATCAGCCCCAGCATTTT.

The V and J genes are TRBV3-1 (or the pseudogene TRBV3-2) and TRBJ2-1; no firm D call. Germline CDR1 is LGHDT and CDR2 is YNNKEL (reference sequence). This CDR3 comprises 16 residues. With 0 bases removed from V and 3 bases from J, the gap between germline ends came to 12 bases. The CDR3 region is CASSQDKVVHYNEQFF. The CDR3 DNA is TGTGCCAGCAGCCAAGATAAGGTGGTACACTACAATGAGCAGTTCTTC.

The chain links TRBV6-5 to TRBJ1-5, with TRBD1 identical over 8 bases. CDR3 length: 16 amino acids. V lost 0 bases, J lost 3 bases, and 4 bases stayed unmatched. The germline V gene encodes CDR1 MNHEY and CDR2 SVGAGI. Here the CDR3 DNA reads TGTGCCAGCAGTTACTCGACAGGGGCCACCAATCAGCCCCAGCATTTT. This sequence encodes CASSYSTGATNQPQHF.

The chain employs TRBV19 and TRBJ2-1; no firm D call. The CDR3 contains 14 residues. Deletions cut 3 bases from V and 3 bases from J, with 9 bases between. CDR1 is LNHDA, CDR2 SQIVND, per germline (reference sequence). CDR3 nucleotides: TGTGCCAGTAGTATCCCCGACGGCTACAATGAGCAGTTCTTC. As protein: CASSIPDGYNEQFF.

The genes are TRBV4-1 and TRBJ2-1; TRBD2 might be the D (6 bases). V was clipped by 6 bases and J by 4 bases, with 13 bases between them. Germline-derived CDR1 and CDR2 are MGHRA and YSYEKL. This CDR3 spans 14 amino acids. CDR3 in amino acids: CASSRLGSYNEQFF. The CDR3 bases are TGCGCCAGCAGTCGACTAGGGAGTTACAATGAGCAGTTCTTC.

V and J are TRBV12-3 or TRBV12-4 and TRBJ1-2, with 11 nucleotides matching TRBD1. The CDR3 consists of 12 residues. Unmatched junction bases numbered 2, after V lost 6 bases and J lost 8 bases. CDR3 sequence: CASRGQGGGYTF. For the CDR3, the DNA is TGTGCCAGCAGGGGACAGGGGGGAGGCTACACCTTC.

In its sample, this clone was seen once. This chain links TRBV5-1 with TRBJ2-7; 14 nucleotides agree with TRBD2. Germline CDR1 is SGHRS and CDR2 is YFSETQ. The CDR3 contains 16 residues. With V trimmed by 3 bases and J by 4 bases, 6 bases remained unmatched. CDR3 nucleotides: TGCGCCAGCAGCTGGGGGACTAGCGGGAGAGCTTACGAGCAGTACTTC. Its protein is CASSWGTSGRAYEQYF.

V is TRBV5-1 and J is TRBJ2-7; D uncertain. V was shortened by 0 bases and J by 2 bases, with 9 bases between the two germline ends. There are 14 residues in the CDR3. The germline V gene has CDR1 SGHRS and CDR2 YFSETQ. CDR3 sequence (DNA): TGCGCCAGCAGCTTGGCTCCGATCACCTACGAGCAGTACTTC. Its translation: CASSLAPITYEQYF.